The rows below give T cell receptor beta chains drawn from one sample of a study of T cell responses to AZD1222 COVID-19 vaccine. Profiled with immunoSEQ multiplex PCR; TCRdb holds only in-frame clones, not every one. Of 170,000 or so clones in the sample, 75% to 95% were seen once. Here the sequenced sample was peripheral blood, taken on day 0 of AZD1222 vaccination. All receptors derive from an adult in good health. CDR3s include the opening cysteine and the closing phenylalanine or tryptophan. The order of the fields is V gene, clone size, J gene, D gene, CDR3 DNA, CDR3 protein. The D gene is left open where the match is weak. Clone sizes are given selectively: once, few, many, or a class where the clone is expanded.

v_gene: TRBV11-1
abundance: NA
j_gene: TRBJ2-7
d_gene: NA
CDR3nt: TGTGCCAGCAGCTTAGCGGTGGGGCGCGAGCAGTACTTC
CDR3aa: CASSLAVGREQYF

v_gene: TRBV6-4
abundance: few
j_gene: TRBJ1-5
d_gene: NA
CDR3nt: TGTGCCAGCAGTAGCGACAGTCAAACTCAGCCCCAGCATTTT
CDR3aa: CASSSDSQTQPQHF

v_gene: TRBV7-9
abundance: NA
j_gene: TRBJ2-3
d_gene: TRBD2
CDR3nt: TGTGCCAGCAGCGGACTAGCGGGGGGGCCCCCAGATACGCAGTATTTT
CDR3aa: CASSGLAGGPPDTQYF

v_gene: TRBV19
abundance: NA
j_gene: TRBJ2-7
d_gene: TRBD2
CDR3nt: TGTGCCAGTAGTCCCCCAACTAGCGGGGGGAGAGAGCAGTACTTC
CDR3aa: CASSPPTSGGREQYF

v_gene: TRBV11-3
abundance: once
j_gene: TRBJ2-3
d_gene: NA
CDR3nt: TGTGCCAGCAGCCCCGGGACTTCCACCACAGATACGCAGTATTTT
CDR3aa: CASSPGTSTTDTQYF

v_gene: TRBV19
abundance: NA
j_gene: TRBJ1-1
d_gene: TRBD1
CDR3nt: TGTGCCAGTAGCAGGGACAGGGGGACGAACACTGAAGCTTTCTTT
CDR3aa: CASSRDRGTNTEAFF

v_gene: TRBV11-2
abundance: NA
j_gene: TRBJ1-1
d_gene: TRBD1
CDR3nt: TGTGCCAGCAGCCGGCAACAGGGGGCTTTCACTGAAGCTTTCTTT
CDR3aa: CASSRQQGAFTEAFF

v_gene: TRBV4-3
abundance: NA
j_gene: TRBJ2-2
d_gene: TRBD2
CDR3nt: TGCGCCAGCAGCGGAGGGACTAGCGTACGTTTCGGGGAGCTGTTTTTT
CDR3aa: CASSGGTSVRFGELFF

v_gene: TRBV4-2
abundance: NA
j_gene: TRBJ2-7
d_gene: NA
CDR3nt: TGTGCCAGCAGCCAAGATCTGGGGGTTCGGGAGCAGTACTTC
CDR3aa: CASSQDLGVREQYF

v_gene: TRBV6-1
abundance: NA
j_gene: TRBJ2-3
d_gene: TRBD2
CDR3nt: TGTGCCAGCAGTGAGACTAGCGGGGGGGCAGATACGCAGTATTTT
CDR3aa: CASSETSGGADTQYF

v_gene: TRBV7-3
abundance: NA
j_gene: TRBJ1-3
d_gene: NA
CDR3nt: TGTGCCAGCGCGATGGACTCTGGAAACACCATATATTTT
CDR3aa: CASAMDSGNTIYF

v_gene: TRBV10-2
abundance: NA
j_gene: TRBJ1-5
d_gene: NA
CDR3nt: TGCGCCAGCAGGGAGGGGCTTCAACAGCCCCAGCATTTT
CDR3aa: CASREGLQQPQHF

v_gene: TRBV4-2
abundance: NA
j_gene: TRBJ2-6
d_gene: NA
CDR3nt: TGTGCCAGCAGCCAATTCGGGCCGACCACCTCTGGGGCCAACGTCCTGACTTTC
CDR3aa: CASSQFGPTTSGANVLTF

v_gene: TRBV5-6
abundance: NA
j_gene: TRBJ1-1
d_gene: NA
CDR3nt: TGTGCCAGCAGCTTGGGACGGATGGACAAGAACACTGAAGCTTTCTTT
CDR3aa: CASSLGRMDKNTEAFF

v_gene: TRBV6-1
abundance: NA
j_gene: TRBJ2-5
d_gene: NA
CDR3nt: TGTGCCAGCACCAAAGGGGAGACCCAGTACTTC
CDR3aa: CASTKGETQYF

v_gene: TRBV10-2
abundance: NA
j_gene: TRBJ1-3
d_gene: NA
CDR3nt: TGCGCCAGCAGGGAGACGACCTCCCCCGGAAACACCATATATTTT
CDR3aa: CASRETTSPGNTIYF

v_gene: TRBV21-1
abundance: NA
j_gene: TRBJ2-2
d_gene: NA
CDR3nt: TGTGCCAGCAGCAAAGGACAGGGGGCTGAAACCGGGGAGCTGTTTTTT
CDR3aa: CASSKGQGAETGELFF